The subject of this entry is one T cell receptor (beta chain). The germline CDR1 and CDR2 sequences are SGDLS and YYNGEE. This CDR3 is 14 amino acids long. V gave up 10 bases and J gave up 3 bases, with 19 bases separating them. This record comes from a study of shared clonotypes between healthy human individuals. CD45RO-negative CD8 cells positively selected for CCR7 made up the naive population, which excluded terminally differentiated effector memory CD45RA+ cells. In the original processing: Filtering differed, since immunoSEQ gave only junction sequences and no quality scores. The data were produced by immunoSEQ multiplex PCR, yet TCRdb's version contains in-frame clones alone and is incomplete. V, J and clone size were drawn from that table, and D and trimming were deduced from the DNA. Counted here are 2 million to 2.5 million clones, approximately 95% occurring once; the ten biggest clones make up 0.85% to 1.3%.

The origin of this receptor is a young man in good health. This chain links TRBV9 with TRBJ1-2; tentatively, D is TRBD1 (6 bases). The sequencing input was naive CD8+ T cells sorted from blood. The CDR3 DNA follows: TGTGCCTCCGGAGGGGGGGTCGGTGACTATGGCTACACCTTC. Translated, it gives CASGGGVGDYGYTF.